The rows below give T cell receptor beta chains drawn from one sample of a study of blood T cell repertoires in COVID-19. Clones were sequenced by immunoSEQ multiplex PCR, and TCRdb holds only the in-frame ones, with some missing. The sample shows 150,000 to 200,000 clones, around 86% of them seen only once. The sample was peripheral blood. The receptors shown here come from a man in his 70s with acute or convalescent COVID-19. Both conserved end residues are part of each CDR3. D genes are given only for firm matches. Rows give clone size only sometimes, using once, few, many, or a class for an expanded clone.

DNA: TGTGCCAGCAGTTTTAGAGACAGGGGGTTCTTC
CDR3: CASSFRDRGFF
J: TRBJ2-1
V: TRBV28
D: TRBD1
size: NA

DNA: TGTGCCAGCAGCCAAGGCAGGGGAAGTGGCGGCAATCAGCCCCAGCATTTT
CDR3: CASSQGRGSGGNQPQHF
J: TRBJ1-5
V: TRBV4-2
D: NA
size: NA

DNA: TGTGCCAGCAGCTTGGGGGGGGAGAATGGCTACACCTTC
CDR3: CASSLGGENGYTF
J: TRBJ1-2
V: TRBV5-4
D: NA
size: NA

DNA: TGTGCCAGCAGTGAATCGGGGCAAGAGACCCAGTACTTC
CDR3: CASSESGQETQYF
J: TRBJ2-5
V: TRBV25-1
D: NA
size: NA

DNA: TGTGCCAGCAGCGTAGAGGGGCGGGGACTAGCGGGTACCTACAATGAGCAGTTCTTC
CDR3: CASSVEGRGLAGTYNEQFF
J: TRBJ2-1
V: TRBV9
D: TRBD2
size: NA

DNA: TGTGCCTCCCGGGGAAGCGGGACCTACGAGCAGTACTTC
CDR3: CASRGSGTYEQYF
J: TRBJ2-7
V: TRBV28
D: TRBD2
size: NA

DNA: TGTGCCAGCTCACCAAGAACGGGAAACAATCAGCCCCAGCATTTT
CDR3: CASSPRTGNNQPQHF
J: TRBJ1-5
V: TRBV18
D: NA
size: once

DNA: TGTGCCAGCTCCAGAAGCGGACTAGGCTCGGAGCAGTTCTTC
CDR3: CASSRSGLGSEQFF
J: TRBJ2-1
V: TRBV25-1
D: TRBD2
size: NA

DNA: TGCAGTGCTAGTTACAGGGGGCGTGAAAAACTGTTTTTT
CDR3: CSASYRGREKLFF
J: TRBJ1-4
V: TRBV20-1
D: TRBD1
size: NA

DNA: TGTGCCAGCAGCTTGGGGCCCAATGAGCAGTTCTTC
CDR3: CASSLGPNEQFF
J: TRBJ2-1
V: TRBV5-6
D: NA
size: NA

DNA: TGTGCCAGCAGCCAAGATCTGGCAAACACCATATATTTT
CDR3: CASSQDLANTIYF
J: TRBJ1-3
V: TRBV3-1/TRBV3-2
D: NA
size: few